A selection of T cell receptor beta chains follows, all from one sample in a study of blood T cell repertoires in COVID-19. Measured with immunoSEQ multiplex PCR; TCRdb has only the in-frame clones, and not every one. Here the sample spans roughly 50,000 clones, about four fifths being singletons. The sequenced material came from peripheral blood. Receptors were obtained from a woman aged 60 to 75 with acute or convalescent COVID-19. Both conserved end residues are part of each CDR3. A D gene is named only where the DNA matches it firmly. Size values are once, few and many counts, or a class for expanded clones, and some rows have none.

clone size,J gene,D gene,V gene,CDR3 protein,CDR3 DNA
-,TRBJ1-5,TRBD1,TRBV5-1,CASSSGTGGGQPQHF,TGCGCCAGCAGCTCTGGGACAGGAGGTGGCCAGCCCCAGCATTTT
once,TRBJ1-6,-,TRBV5-4,CASSPGWQSSYNSPLHF,TGTGCCAGCAGCCCGGGATGGCAGAGCTCCTATAATTCACCCCTCCACTTT
-,TRBJ2-5,TRBD2,TRBV5-4,CASSRGLAGGQETQYF,TGTGCCAGCAGCCGGGGACTAGCGGGGGGGCAAGAGACCCAGTACTTC
-,TRBJ2-3,TRBD2,TRBV9,CASSVALGGTVQTQYF,TGTGCCAGCAGCGTAGCCCTCGGGGGGACGGTGCAAACGCAGTATTTT
-,TRBJ1-2,-,TRBV6-5,CASSPNVQGKDGYTF,TGTGCCAGCAGCCCCAACGTACAGGGAAAGGATGGCTACACCTTC
-,TRBJ1-2,-,TRBV6-5,CASSLGASSNYGYTF,TGTGCCAGCAGTCTAGGGGCCAGTTCTAACTATGGCTACACCTTC
-,TRBJ1-3,TRBD1,TRBV11-1,CASSLFGQDAGNTIYF,TGTGCCAGCAGCTTATTTGGACAGGACGCCGGAAACACCATATATTTT
-,TRBJ2-5,-,TRBV11-2,CASSLEAGQETQYF,TGTGCCAGCAGCTTAGAGGCGGGGCAAGAGACCCAGTACTTC
-,TRBJ2-2,-,TRBV5-1,CASSLSLNTGELFF,TGCGCCAGCAGCTTATCGTTGAACACCGGGGAGCTGTTTTTT
few,TRBJ1-1,-,TRBV3-1/TRBV3-2,CASSRTENTEAFF,TGTGCCAGCAGCCGTACAGAGAACACTGAAGCTTTCTTT
-,TRBJ1-1,TRBD1,TRBV5-6,CASSFNRGDAGNTEAFF,TGTGCCAGCAGCTTCAACAGGGGGGACGCCGGGAACACTGAAGCTTTCTTT
-,TRBJ1-3,TRBD1,TRBV28,CASSQRDRGLGGNTIYF,TGTGCCAGCAGTCAAAGGGACAGGGGTCTGGGTGGAAACACCATATATTTT
-,TRBJ1-3,-,TRBV18,CASSPPISLGNTIYF,TGTGCCAGCTCACCACCGATCTCTCTAGGAAACACCATATATTTT
-,TRBJ2-5,TRBD2,TRBV3-1/TRBV3-2,CASSSRLARETQYF,TGTGCCAGCAGCTCACGACTAGCCCGGGAGACCCAGTACTTC
-,TRBJ2-2,-,TRBV2,CAGSKEGPFMRTNTGELFF,TGTGCCGGAAGTAAGGAGGGACCCTTTATGCGCACGAACACCGGGGAGCTGTTTTTT
-,TRBJ1-1,-,TRBV6-5,CASNQGQRNTEAFF,TGTGCCAGCAACCAGGGACAAAGAAACACTGAAGCTTTCTTT
-,TRBJ2-5,-,TRBV5-8,CASSSLQTQYF,TGTGCCAGCAGCTCCCTACAGACCCAGTACTTC
-,TRBJ2-3,-,TRBV28,CASNRQGGDTQYF,TGTGCCAGCAACCGACAGGGAGGAGATACGCAGTATTTT
-,TRBJ2-1,TRBD2,TRBV5-4,CASSLVAGVASDEQFF,TGTGCCAGCAGCTTGGTGGCGGGGGTTGCCTCGGATGAGCAGTTCTTC
-,TRBJ1-3,-,TRBV12-3/TRBV12-4,CASSAARGAIYF,TGTGCCAGCTCAGCAGCAAGAGGCGCCATATATTTT
-,TRBJ2-7,-,TRBV5-6,CASSLPGVPYEQYF,TGTGCCAGCAGCTTGCCCGGGGTTCCCTACGAGCAGTACTTC
-,TRBJ2-7,-,TRBV5-4,CASSDTYEQYF,TGTGCCAGCAGCGACACCTACGAGCAGTACTTC
-,TRBJ2-1,TRBD2,TRBV19,CASSIGLAGGQFF,TGTGCCAGTAGTATTGGGCTAGCGGGAGGGCAGTTCTTC
-,TRBJ2-6,-,TRBV18,CASSPMAPGANVLTF,TGTGCCAGCTCACCGATGGCCCCTGGGGCCAACGTCCTGACTTTC
-,TRBJ1-4,TRBD1,TRBV7-8,CASRPRGRGRGEKLFF,TGTGCCAGCAGGCCCAGGGGAAGGGGGCGAGGTGAAAAACTGTTTTTT
-,TRBJ1-6,-,TRBV7-2,CASSLTQKNNSPLHF,TGTGCCAGCAGCTTGACACAGAAAAATAATTCACCCCTCCACTTT
few,TRBJ2-7,-,TRBV9,CASSPFDGVSDYEQYF,TGTGCCAGCAGCCCATTTGACGGAGTATCGGACTACGAGCAGTACTTC
-,TRBJ1-2,-,TRBV5-4,CASSLFGVRNYGYTF,TGTGCCAGCAGCTTGTTCGGGGTACGAAACTATGGCTACACCTTC
-,TRBJ1-3,-,TRBV7-2,CASSPDRPGNTIYF,TGTGCCAGCAGCCCAGACAGGCCTGGAAACACCATATATTTT
-,TRBJ2-1,TRBD1,TRBV3-1/TRBV3-2,CASSQTGVSSYNEQFF,TGTGCCAGCAGCCAAACAGGGGTGAGCTCCTACAATGAGCAGTTCTTC
-,TRBJ1-2,-,TRBV7-9,CASSPPQGTDYGYTF,TGTGCCAGCAGCCCACCCCAGGGGACCGACTATGGCTACACCTTC
-,TRBJ1-4,-,TRBV5-6,CASSFYGPGEEKLFF,TGTGCCAGCAGCTTCTATGGACCGGGAGAGGAAAAACTGTTTTTT
-,TRBJ2-7,-,TRBV19,CASSSPSNRDEQYF,TGTGCCAGTAGTTCCCCCTCAAACAGGGACGAGCAGTACTTC
-,TRBJ2-7,TRBD2,TRBV5-6,CASSRQTSGEYEQYF,TGTGCCAGCAGTCGGCAGACTAGCGGGGAATACGAGCAGTACTTC
-,TRBJ2-5,-,TRBV10-3,CAVHPEAQETQYF,TGTGCCGTCCACCCAGAGGCCCAAGAGACCCAGTACTTC
once,TRBJ1-4,-,TRBV6-5,CASRTRTATNEKLFF,TGTGCCAGCAGGACAAGGACAGCAACTAATGAAAAACTGTTTTTT
few,TRBJ1-2,-,TRBV16,CASSQSSLSSNYGYTF,TGTGCCAGCAGCCAATCGTCCCTCTCTAGTAACTATGGCTACACCTTC
-,TRBJ2-7,TRBD2,TRBV2,CASRASGGAEVYEQYF,TGTGCCAGCAGGGCTAGCGGGGGGGCCGAAGTATACGAGCAGTACTTC
-,TRBJ1-1,-,TRBV5-1,CASSSREGGEAFF,TGCGCCAGCAGCTCGCGGGAGGGTGGAGAAGCTTTCTTT
-,TRBJ1-2,-,TRBV29-1,CSVERSANYGYTF,TGCAGCGTTGAAAGATCAGCTAACTATGGCTACACCTTC
-,TRBJ1-1,TRBD1,TRBV30,CAWRQGAYTEAFF,TGTGCCTGGAGACAGGGGGCGTACACTGAAGCTTTCTTT
few,TRBJ2-3,-,TRBV12-3/TRBV12-4,CASSKLATQYF,TGTGCCAGCAGTAAGCTAGCGACGCAGTATTTT
once,TRBJ1-6,-,TRBV3-1/TRBV3-2,CASSQERGMHSPLHF,TGTGCCAGCAGCCAAGAACGAGGGATGCATTCACCCCTCCACTTT
-,TRBJ1-1,TRBD1,TRBV18,CASSIDGTASEAFF,TGTGCCAGCTCAATCGACGGGACAGCATCTGAAGCTTTCTTT
-,TRBJ2-7,-,TRBV3-1/TRBV3-2,CASSQNLLEQYF,TGTGCCAGCAGCCAAAACTTACTCGAGCAGTACTTC
few,TRBJ1-6,-,TRBV9,CASSVGRGYNSPLHF,TGTGCCAGCAGCGTAGGCAGGGGCTATAATTCACCCCTCCACTTT
-,TRBJ1-6,-,TRBV6-1,CASSLGPISPLHF,TGTGCCAGCAGTTTGGGGCCAATTTCACCCCTCCACTTT
-,TRBJ1-2,-,TRBV21-1,CASSTSYGYTF,TGTGCCAGCAGCACGAGCTATGGCTACACCTTC
few,TRBJ2-7,-,TRBV3-1/TRBV3-2,CASSQVEYEQYF,TGTGCCAGCAGCCAAGTCGAGTACGAGCAGTACTTC
-,TRBJ2-7,-,TRBV5-6,CASSLQEFSYEQYF,TGTGCCAGCAGCCTACAGGAATTCTCCTACGAGCAGTACTTC
few,TRBJ2-2,TRBD2,TRBV7-2,CASSRTSGNTGELFF,TGTGCCAGCAGCCGGACTAGCGGGAACACCGGGGAGCTGTTTTTT
-,TRBJ1-5,-,TRBV6-5,CASSSGKDQPQHF,TGTGCCAGCAGTTCAGGGAAGGATCAGCCCCAGCATTTT
-,TRBJ1-1,TRBD1,TRBV20-1,CSASTGGTEAFF,TGCAGTGCTAGTACAGGGGGGACTGAAGCTTTCTTT
-,TRBJ2-1,-,TRBV27,CASRPLGSSYNEQFF,TGTGCCAGCAGGCCCCTGGGGAGTTCCTACAATGAGCAGTTCTTC
-,TRBJ2-6,-,TRBV9,CASSVVDLHRVPGANVLTF,TGTGCCAGCAGCGTAGTTGATCTCCATCGGGTCCCCGGGGCCAACGTCCTGACTTTC